These 18 T cell receptor beta chains were sequenced from one sample in a study of blood T cell repertoires in COVID-19. Repertoires were generated with immunoSEQ multiplex PCR, while TCRdb's copy carries only in-frame clones and drops some. Found here are around 130,000 clones, approximately 85% of them singletons; the top ten hold approximately 3.6%. Sequencing was carried out using PBMCs or T cells enriched from blood (not recorded which). The receptors were sampled from a woman in her forties or fifties with acute COVID-19.

The chain couples TRBV7-3 to TRBJ2-2, with D possibly TRBD1 on 6 matching bases. Germline loops: CDR1 SGHTA, CDR2 FQGTGA. V dropped 5 bases and J dropped 1 base, with 11 bases sitting between them. This CDR3 is 15 amino acids long. The CDR3: CASSTGQMNTGELFF. As DNA, the CDR3 is TGTGCCAGCAGCACCGGACAGATGAACACCGGGGAGCTGTTTTTT.

V usage is TRBV18 and J usage is TRBJ2-7, with no clear D. The CDR3 totals 11 residues. V lost 6 bases to trimming and J lost 1 base, with 4 bases between them. Germline V gene data show CDR1 as KGHSH and CDR2 as LQKENI. The chain's CDR3 is CASSASYEQYF. In DNA form, the CDR3 reads TGTGCCAGCTCGGCATCCTACGAGCAGTACTTC.

The chain carries TRBV28 and TRBJ1-2; no reliable D call. This CDR3 region has 13 residues. V was clipped by 2 bases and J by 6 bases, with 10 bases between them. Germline V gene data show CDR1 as MDHEN and CDR2 as SYDVKM. DNA of the CDR3: TGTGCCAGCAGTTTAGCGGGCGCGGATGGCTACACCTTC. As protein: CASSLAGADGYTF.

The V call is TRBV9, the J call TRBJ1-2; D may be TRBD1 (6 bases). In germline, CDR1 is SGDLS, CDR2 YYNGEE. This CDR3 has 14 residues. Between the trimmed V and J ends, which lost 7 bases and 5 bases, there was a span of 18 bases. The CDR3 DNA reads as TGTGCCAGCGTACAGGGCCCGGTTGGGTATGGCTACACCTTC. Translation: CASVQGPVGYGYTF.

The chain carries TRBV7-2 and TRBJ2-1; 7 bases map to TRBD2. J lost 9 bases, V lost 5 bases, and 7 bases had no gene match. The CDR3 is 13 residues long. In germline, CDR1 is SGHTA, CDR2 FQGNSA. The CDR3 DNA is TGTGCCAGCAGCGCGGGACTAACCTCTGAGCAGTTCTTC. Amino acid sequence: CASSAGLTSEQFF. Full variable domain (rest looked up from reference TRBV7-2 and TRBJ2-1): GAGVSQSPSNKVTEKGKDVELRCDPISGHTALYWYRQSLGQGLEFLIYFQGNSAPDKSGLPSDRFSAERTGGSVSTLTIQRTQQEDSAVYLCASSAGLTSEQFFGPGTRLTVL.

This clone came up a few times. This chain uses TRBV7-9 with TRBJ1-4, with 11 bases lining up with TRBD1. J was trimmed by 7 bases and V by 8 bases; bases with no gene match: 12. Looked up from germline, CDR1 is SEHNR and CDR2 is FQNEAQ (reference sequence). The CDR3 extends over 16 amino acids. The CDR3 loop reads CASCGGQGARFEKLFF. CDR3 sequence (DNA): TGTGCCAGCTGTGGAGGACAGGGGGCGCGGTTTGAAAAACTGTTTTTT.

This chain links TRBV5-1 with TRBJ2-1, with 14 bases that match TRBD2. Germline V gene sequence: CDR1 SGHRS, CDR2 YFSETQ. CDR3 size: 18 residues. Germline trimming cut 4 bases from V and 4 bases from J; bases unmatched to any gene: 10. The CDR3 is CASSGKGLAGEGYNEQFF. For the CDR3, the DNA is TGCGCCAGCAGCGGAAAGGGACTAGCGGGAGAGGGGTACAATGAGCAGTTCTTC.

This clone was seen more than once but under ten times. The chain joins TRBV5-5 to TRBJ1-2, with TRBD1 matching 8 bases. This CDR3 is built from 13 residues. V was pared by 1 base and J by 7 bases, with 3 bases of the junction left unmatched. In germline, CDR1 is SGHKS, CDR2 YYEKEE (reference sequence). CDR3 in amino acids: CASSLTGGRGYTF. DNA for the CDR3: TGTGCCAGCAGCTTGACAGGGGGTCGTGGCTACACCTTC.

The chain is built from TRBV5-1 and TRBJ1-1, with 11 bases identical to TRBD1. J lost 1 base, V lost 5 bases, and 7 bases had no gene match. The CDR3 is made up of 16 amino acids. CDR1 and CDR2 from the germline V gene are SGHRS and YFSETQ. CDR3 nucleotides: TGCGCCAGCAGGTATGGACAGGGGGCAACGAACACTGAAGCTTTCTTT. Its translation is CASRYGQGATNTEAFF.

The V call is TRBV7-9, the J call TRBJ1-6; 7 bases align to TRBD1. V was pared by 1 base and J by 6 bases, with 3 bases of the junction left unmatched. The CDR3 consists of 15 residues. CDR1 is SEHNR and CDR2 is FQNEAQ in the germline V gene (reference sequence). CDR3 in amino acids: CASSLVGQLNSPLHF. The CDR3 DNA follows: TGTGCCAGCAGCTTAGTGGGACAGCTTAATTCACCCCTCCACTTT.

This sequence joins TRBV7-2 and TRBJ2-7; 11 bases map to TRBD1. The germline CDR1 and CDR2 sequences are SGHTA and FQGNSA. Trimming removed 3 bases from V and 5 bases from J; junction bases left unmatched: 3. The CDR3 is made up of 14 amino acids. CDR3 bases: TGTGCCAGCAGCTTTTGGACAGGGGGCAACGAGCAGTACTTC. Amino acids: CASSFWTGGNEQYF.

This clone showed up just a few times. The V gene is TRBV10-3, the J gene TRBJ1-5; D perhaps matches TRBD1 (5 bases). The CDR3 totals 13 residues. Germline lookup yields CDR1 ENHRY and CDR2 SYGVKD. With 2 bases removed from V and 5 bases from J, the gap between germline ends came to 7 bases. In DNA, the CDR3 is TGTGCCATCAGTGAGCAGGGATATCAGCCCCAGCATTTT. Amino acids: CAISEQGYQPQHF.

J is TRBJ2-5 and V is TRBV18; the match to TRBD1 covers 10 bases. Trimming removed 4 bases from V and 7 bases from J; junction bases left unmatched: 6. In germline, CDR1 is KGHSH, CDR2 LQKENI. The CDR3 is 14 amino acids. The CDR3 nucleotides are TGTGCCAGCTCACAAGACAGGGGGCCGGGGACCCAGTACTTC. This gives the protein CASSQDRGPGTQYF.

V is TRBV11-2 and J is TRBJ1-5; D is undetermined. Trimming removed 1 base from V and 1 base from J, with 5 bases in between. The germline CDR1 and CDR2 sequences are SGHAT and FQNNGV. This CDR3 comprises 14 residues. The chain's CDR3 is CASSLGRSNQPQHF. The DNA for the CDR3 is TGTGCCAGCAGCTTAGGGAGGAGCAATCAGCCCCAGCATTTT.

The chain couples TRBV30 to TRBJ1-5; D unresolved. Deletions cut 2 bases from V and 0 bases from J, with 11 bases between. This CDR3 has 15 amino acids. Germline CDR1 GTSNPN, CDR2 SVGIG (reference sequence). Here the CDR3 reads CAWSPGPLSNQPQHF. CDR3 nucleotides: TGTGCCTGGAGTCCGGGTCCCCTTAGCAATCAGCCCCAGCATTTT. The full variable domain, its missing parts supplied by reference TRBV30 and TRBJ1-5, is SQTIHQWPATLVQPVGSPLSLECTVEGTSNPNLYWYRQAAGRGLQLLFYSVGIGQISSEVPQNLSASRPQDRQFILSSKKLLLSDSGFYLCAWSPGPLSNQPQHFGDGTRLSIL.

The chain employs TRBV5-1 and TRBJ1-2; 11 nucleotides line up with TRBD1. V lost 4 bases and J lost 8; bases outside the gene matches: 10. This CDR3 contains 15 residues. CDR1 is SGHRS, CDR2 YFSETQ, per germline. For the CDR3, the DNA is TGCGCCAGCAGCAATGGACAGGGGGCGCTGGACGGCTACACCTTC. Encoded protein: CASSNGQGALDGYTF.

The chain combines TRBV27 with TRBJ2-1, with 9 bases lining up with TRBD1. Germline V gene data show CDR1 as MNHEY and CDR2 as SMNVEV (reference sequence). The CDR3 covers 16 residues. V shed 3 bases, J shed 7 bases, and the junction held 10 bases outside the gene matches. CDR3 loop: CASSFPGQGGGNEQFF. DNA for the CDR3: TGTGCCAGCAGTTTCCCGGGACAGGGAGGAGGAAATGAGCAGTTCTTC.

This clone was detected once. At one of its ends the junction is not consistent with the germline gene, which may arise from a read error. Here the CDR3 DNA reads TGTGCCAGCAGTCAAGTTAACGGGAGGGAGACCCAGTACTTC. As protein: CASSQVNGRETQYF. The chain links TRBV3-1 (or the pseudogene TRBV3-2) to TRBJ2-5, with 7 bases fitting TRBD2. The germline gives CDR1 LGHDT, CDR2 YNNKEL (reference sequence). The CDR3 extends over 14 amino acids.